Listed below are T cell receptor beta chains from one sample, sequenced in a study of blood T cell repertoires in COVID-19. Some clones are missing from TCRdb's copy, which holds only in-frame ones; the method was immunoSEQ multiplex PCR. The sample consists of about 24,000 clones, around nine tenths of them appearing once. The sequenced material came from peripheral blood. All receptors derive from a man in his forties or fifties with active COVID-19. CDR3s include the opening cysteine and the closing phenylalanine or tryptophan. A D gene is named only where the DNA matches it firmly. The listing skips clone size in some rows; elsewhere it reads once, few, many or a size class.

V gene	D gene	clone size	J gene	CDR3 DNA	CDR3 protein
TRBV11-2	TRBD1	.	TRBJ2-3	TGTGCCAGCAGCTCGGGACAGCGCACTAGCACAGATACGCAGTATTTT	CASSSGQRTSTDTQYF
TRBV9	.	.	TRBJ1-1	.	CASSVGGGIPFF
TRBV24-1	TRBD1	once	TRBJ1-2	TGTGCCACCAGTGATCTCCGGACAGGGAGCGGCTACACCTTC	CATSDLRTGSGYTF
TRBV4-3	.	.	TRBJ2-6	TGCGCCAGCAGCCAAGAGGAGGGATCGAGCTCTGGGGCCAACGTCCTGACTTTC	CASSQEEGSSSGANVLTF
TRBV5-4	TRBD1	.	TRBJ2-7	TGTGCCAGCAAGATTGGGGGCTCAGGGGGCGGGTACGAGCAGTACTTC	CASKIGGSGGGYEQYF
TRBV9	TRBD1	once	TRBJ1-2	TGTGCCAGCAGCGTAAGACAGGGGGCGCTTAGTGGCTACACCTTC	CASSVRQGALSGYTF
TRBV27	TRBD1	.	TRBJ2-5	TGTGCCAGCAGTCCGGGACAGGGGCTAGGTCCCCAGTACTTC	CASSPGQGLGPQYF
TRBV7-2	TRBD1	.	TRBJ2-1	TGTGCCAGCAGCCTAGAGGACAGGGTTATTGGCAATGAGCAGTTCTTC	CASSLEDRVIGNEQFF
TRBV12-2	.	.	TRBJ2-7	TGTGCAAGTCGCTTAAGGGGACAGGGTAATGAGTTTCCCAACGAGCAGTACTTC	CASRLRGQGNEFPNEQYF
TRBV6-1	TRBD1	.	TRBJ2-2	TGTGCCAGCAGTGACAGGGGGTCAACCGGGGAGCTGTTTTTT	CASSDRGSTGELFF
TRBV28	.	.	TRBJ2-7	TGTGCCAGCAGTTTCCCCCGGTCATTGCGGGTCTACTCCTACGAGCAGTACTTC	CASSFPRSLRVYSYEQYF
TRBV11-2	TRBD2	.	TRBJ2-1	TGTGCCAGCAGCTTAATCGCGGGGGGGGATGAGCAGTTCTTC	CASSLIAGGDEQFF
TRBV3-1/TRBV3-2	.	.	TRBJ1-5	TGTGCCAGCAGCCAAGGGGCCACAGCTAATCAGCCCCAGCATTTT	CASSQGATANQPQHF
TRBV7-3	TRBD1	once	TRBJ1-2	TGTGCCAGCAGCCCGCTCCCGGGACAGGGGGGCTATGGCTACACCTTC	CASSPLPGQGGYGYTF
TRBV19	.	.	TRBJ2-5	TGTGCCAGTCGAAGGTCAGGGGAGGGAGAGACCCAGTACTTC	CASRRSGEGETQYF
TRBV7-2	.	.	TRBJ2-3	TGTGCCAGCAGCTTCCATAGCGGAACGATAGATACGCAGTATTTT	CASSFHSGTIDTQYF
TRBV5-1	TRBD1	.	TRBJ2-2	TGCGCCAGCAGCCTAAGGACAGGGGATGGCGGGGAGCTGTTTTTT	CASSLRTGDGGELFF
TRBV11-3	TRBD1	.	TRBJ2-1	TGTGCCAGCACCACAGGGGCCTCCTACAATGAGCAGTTCTTC	CASTTGASYNEQFF
TRBV27	TRBD1	.	TRBJ2-2	TGTGCCAGCAGTACGACAGGGGTCACCGGGGAGCTGTTTTTT	CASSTTGVTGELFF
TRBV7-8	TRBD1	.	TRBJ2-5	TGTGCCAGCAGCTACAGGACAGGGGGTAGGGGAAAAGAGACCCAGTACTTC	CASSYRTGGRGKETQYF
TRBV6-5	.	.	TRBJ1-3	TGTGCCAGCAGATGGCAGACAAACTCTGGAAACACCATATATTTT	CASRWQTNSGNTIYF
TRBV7-9	.	few	TRBJ1-2	TGTGCCAGCAGCTTTCCGCCCGGGGTCTCTAACTATGGCTACACCTTC	CASSFPPGVSNYGYTF
TRBV28	TRBD2	.	TRBJ2-3	TGTGCCAGCAGTATCGGGACTAGCGGATACACAGATACGCAGTATTTT	CASSIGTSGYTDTQYF
TRBV4-3	TRBD1	.	TRBJ2-1	TGCGCCAGCAGCCAAGGGACAGGGTACGGTGAGCAGTTCTTC	CASSQGTGYGEQFF
TRBV7-8	.	.	TRBJ2-7	TGTGCCAGCAGCCCTAGGGCGGGGTACTCCTACGAGCAGTACTTC	CASSPRAGYSYEQYF
TRBV2	.	.	TRBJ1-5	TGTGCCAGCAGTGAACGAGCTTCGGGAAAGGGCAATCAGCCCCAGCATTTT	CASSERASGKGNQPQHF
TRBV24-1	.	.	TRBJ2-6	TGTGCCACCGGGGTAGGGGGAGTAGGGGCCAACGTCCTGACTTTC	CATGVGGVGANVLTF
TRBV9	.	.	TRBJ2-5	TGTGCCAGCAGCGCCTGGACAGAACGACAAGAGACCCAGTACTTC	CASSAWTERQETQYF
TRBV7-2	TRBD2	.	TRBJ2-5	TGTGCCAGCAGCTTAACTGGACTAGCGGGAGGGAGGGAGGAGACCCAGTACTTC	CASSLTGLAGGREETQYF
TRBV19	TRBD1	.	TRBJ1-2	TGTGCCAGTAGTAGGGGGGACAGCTTAAACTATGGCTACACCTTC	CASSRGDSLNYGYTF
TRBV6-2/TRBV6-3	.	.	TRBJ1-1	TGTGCCAGCAGCAAAGGACATCTGAACACTGAAGCTTTCTTT	CASSKGHLNTEAFF
TRBV5-4	.	.	TRBJ1-2	TGTGCCAGCAGCTCACAGGAGGGCAGCGGCTACACCTTC	CASSSQEGSGYTF
TRBV2	TRBD1	.	TRBJ2-4	TGTGCCAGCAGTGAAGTGAGGGGACAGGGGGTTCGTGTGTACTTC	CASSEVRGQGVRVYF
TRBV5-1	.	.	TRBJ2-5	TGCGCCAGCAGCGAAGAGGTAGCTACCCCAGAGACCCAGTACTTC	CASSEEVATPETQYF
TRBV5-1	.	.	TRBJ2-5	TGCGCCAGCAGAACCGGGACATCCGAGACCCAGTACTTC	CASRTGTSETQYF
TRBV6-2/TRBV6-3	TRBD1	.	TRBJ2-5	TGTGCCAGCAGCAAACCCCGGACAGGGCAGGAGACCCAGTACTTC	CASSKPRTGQETQYF
TRBV18	.	once	TRBJ2-5	TGTGCCAGCTCAACCCAAGGTGGAGGATCCCAAGGGGAGACCCAGTACTTC	CASSTQGGGSQGETQYF
TRBV24-1	TRBD2	once	TRBJ2-3	TGTGCCACCAGTGATGTCCGGACTAGCGCAGATACGCAGTATTTT	CATSDVRTSADTQYF
TRBV6-6	.	.	TRBJ1-3	TGTGCCAGCAGTCTTACCACGTCGGGTAACACCATATATTTT	CASSLTTSGNTIYF
TRBV3-1/TRBV3-2	.	.	TRBJ1-1	TGTGCCAGCAGCCGAGGTCAGGGTCACACTGAAGCTTTCTTT	CASSRGQGHTEAFF
TRBV5-5	TRBD2	.	TRBJ2-3	TGTGCCAGCAGCCCCAGGGAGCGGGGTACAGATACGCAGTATTTT	CASSPRERGTDTQYF
TRBV11-3	.	.	TRBJ2-7	TGTGCCAGCACTCTATGGGAGCCCTACGAGCAGTACTTC	CASTLWEPYEQYF
TRBV6-1	TRBD2	.	TRBJ2-3	TGTGCCAGCAGTGAAGTGGGGAGGGCAGATACGCAGTATTTT	CASSEVGRADTQYF
TRBV19	TRBD1	.	TRBJ2-7	TGTGCCAGTAGCGAGACAGGGGGCGCCGAGCAGTACTTC	CASSETGGAEQYF
TRBV6-5	TRBD1	.	TRBJ1-1	TGTGCCAGCAGTTACAGACAGGGGACTGAAGCTTTCTTT	CASSYRQGTEAFF
TRBV4-3	TRBD2	.	TRBJ2-1	TGCGCCAGCAGCCAAGATTGGGCTAGCGGGCCCTACAATGAGCAGTTCTTC	CASSQDWASGPYNEQFF
TRBV7-3	TRBD2	.	TRBJ2-2	TGTGCCAGCAGCTTAAGGACCGGCGGGGGGCACACCGGGGAGCTGTTTTTT	CASSLRTGGGHTGELFF